Presented here are 31 T cell receptor beta chains from one specimen sequenced in a study of blood T cell repertoires in COVID-19. The repertoire was sequenced with immunoSEQ multiplex PCR; TCRdb's copy has only in-frame clones and lacks some. The sample includes more than 60,000 clones, around nine tenths of them seen just once. Sequenced: peripheral blood. These receptors were collected from a human donor in a cohort sampled during active COVID-19.

The rearrangement links TRBV7-9 to TRBJ2-7; D call uncertain. V lost 2 bases, J lost 5 bases, and 7 bases lay in between. The CDR3 is 12 amino acids. Looked up from germline, CDR1 is SEHNR and CDR2 is FQNEAQ (reference sequence). CDR3 DNA: TGTGCCAGCAGCTTAACATTCCACGAGCAGTACTTC. Amino acid sequence: CASSLTFHEQYF.

The chain has TRBV6-2 or TRBV6-3 and TRBJ1-2; the D gene is possibly TRBD1 (6 bases). The CDR3 sequence is 14 residues long. V lost 2 bases, J lost 8 bases, and 15 bases lay in between. The V gene's germline CDR1 is MNHEY and CDR2 SVGEGT. The CDR3 region is CASSYPGQLGGYTF. CDR3 in DNA: TGTGCCAGCAGTTACCCGGGACAATTGGGGGGCTACACCTTC.

CDR3: CASRWTGAQIGGYTF. Written as DNA, the CDR3 is TGTGCCAGCAGATGGACAGGGGCGCAAATAGGTGGCTACACCTTC. The chain employs TRBV6-5 and TRBJ1-2; TRBD1 matches at 9 bases. The CDR3 length is 15 residues. Per germline, CDR1 MNHEY and CDR2 SVGAGI. V shed 6 bases, J shed 7 bases, and the junction held 12 bases outside the gene matches.

The chain recombines TRBV6-6 with TRBJ1-4; D possibly corresponds to TRBD1 (5 bases). This CDR3 is 15 amino acids long. Germline CDR1 and CDR2: MNHNY and SVGAGI (reference sequence). Trimming pared 2 bases from V and 6 bases from J, leaving 13 bases between. Written as DNA, the CDR3 is TGTGCCAGCAGTTACCCAAATCGGGGGGATGAAAAACTGTTTTTT. As protein: CASSYPNRGDEKLFF.

This clone was detected only once. The DNA of the CDR3 is TGTGCCAGCTCGCGGATAGCGGCCACCGGGGAGCTGTTTTTT. As protein: CASSRIAATGELFF. J is TRBJ2-2 and V is TRBV18; D possibly corresponds to TRBD2 (6 bases). The CDR3 is 14 residues long. The V gene's germline CDR1 is KGHSH and CDR2 LQKENI. Trimming stripped 6 bases from V and 4 bases from J, with 12 bases between.

V usage is TRBV21-1 and J usage is TRBJ1-6. TRBV21-1 counts as a pseudogene. There are 17 residues in the CDR3. The CDR3: CASSKEGRGADFSPLHF. The CDR3 bases are TGTGCCAGCAGCAAAGAGGGGAGGGGCGCAGACTTTTCACCCCTCCACTTT.

This chain links TRBV5-4 with TRBJ2-5; 10 bases match TRBD1. The CDR3 has 14 amino acids. Germline CDR1 and CDR2: SGHNT and YYREEE (reference sequence). V lost 4 bases to trimming and J lost 5 bases; unmatched junction nucleotides: 5. The CDR3 nucleotides read TGTGCCAGCAGCCTGACAGGGGGCGGGGAGACCCAGTACTTC. It yields the protein CASSLTGGGETQYF. The full variable domain, completed using reference TRBV5-4 and TRBJ2-5, is ETGVTQSPTHLIKTRGQQVTLRCSSQSGHNTVSWYQQALGQGPQFIFQYYREEENGRGNFPPRFSGLQFPNYSSELNVNALELDDSALYLCASSLTGGGETQYFGPGTRLLVL.

This rearrangement joins TRBV6-2 or TRBV6-3 to TRBJ2-7, with D maybe TRBD2 (6 bases). The CDR3 spans 14 residues. Germline-derived CDR1 and CDR2 are MNHEY and SVGEGT. Between the trimmed V and J ends, which lost 2 bases and 7 bases, there was a span of 15 bases. The CDR3 DNA reads as TGTGCCAGCAGTTACAATGGCGGCGGAGGGGAGCAGTACTTC. Translated: CASSYNGGGGEQYF.

The V gene is TRBV9, the J gene TRBJ2-1; 8 nucleotides align to TRBD1. From germline, CDR1 is SGDLS and CDR2 YYNGEE. V dropped 3 bases and J dropped 6; count of bases not matched to a gene: 14. This CDR3 is built from 17 residues. The CDR3 sequence is CASSARGGRQGTNEQFF. The CDR3 region has the DNA TGTGCCAGCAGCGCCAGGGGAGGTAGACAGGGGACCAATGAGCAGTTCTTC.

Details on this clone: Other DNA sequences in this specimen translate into the identical CDR3. The chain has TRBV7-9 and TRBJ2-1, with D possibly matching TRBD2 (7 bases). V was trimmed by 5 bases and J by 2 bases, leaving 19 bases between them. The length of the CDR3 is 17 residues. The V gene's germline CDR1 is SEHNR and CDR2 FQNEAQ (reference sequence). The CDR3 reads CASSRGGEGGAYNEQFF. DNA of the CDR3: TGTGCCAGCAGCCGCGGGGGCGAGGGGGGAGCCTACAATGAGCAGTTCTTC.

V is TRBV5-1 and J is TRBJ1-4; the D gene is possibly TRBD1 (5 bases). V lost 3 bases to trimming and J lost 0 bases, with 9 bases between them. Germline CDR1 SGHRS, CDR2 YFSETQ. The CDR3 has 15 residues. The CDR3 sequence: CASSWGASTNEKLFF. Written as DNA, the CDR3 is TGCGCCAGCAGCTGGGGCGCGTCAACTAATGAAAAACTGTTTTTT.

The chain links TRBV30 to TRBJ2-3; TRBD2 aligns across 7 bases. The CDR3 length is 15 residues. The junction had 7 bases not matched to a gene; V was cut back by 4 bases and J by 0 bases. Germline values: CDR1 GTSNPN, CDR2 SVGIG (reference sequence). The CDR3 nucleotides read TGTGCCTGGACCCCGAGGACTAGGAGCACAGATACGCAGTATTTT. Translation gives CAWTPRTRSTDTQYF.

V and J are TRBV7-9 and TRBJ2-3, with D possibly TRBD1 on 5 matching bases. V lost 0 bases, J lost 4 bases, and 5 bases lay in between. Looked up from germline, CDR1 is SEHNR and CDR2 is FQNEAQ (reference sequence). This CDR3 is 13 amino acids long. This CDR3 reads CASSLAGADTQYF. The CDR3 DNA reads as TGTGCCAGCAGCTTAGCAGGGGCAGATACGCAGTATTTT.

The V gene is TRBV7-2, the J gene TRBJ1-5; perhaps TRBD1 as D (6 bases). The germline V and J ends were trimmed by 2 bases and 3 bases, with 11 bases remaining between them. The CDR3 loop spans 15 amino acids. Per germline, CDR1 SGHTA and CDR2 FQGNSA. CDR3 nucleotides: TGTGCCAGCAGCTTAAACAGGGCCATCAATCAGCCCCAGCATTTT. It encodes CASSLNRAINQPQHF.

This chain uses TRBV28 with TRBJ1-5; 7 nucleotides line up with TRBD1. This CDR3 contains 13 residues. The germline CDR1 and CDR2 sequences are MDHEN and SYDVKM. Trimming took 6 bases from V and 7 from J; bases not matched to a gene: 6. The CDR3 protein is CASSPGGRQPQHF. CDR3 nucleotide sequence: TGTGCCAGCAGCCCAGGGGGTAGGCAGCCCCAGCATTTT.

This rearrangement joins TRBV7-2 to TRBJ2-2, with D unclear. The CDR3 contains 14 residues. V was clipped by 1 base and J by 1 base, with 4 bases between them. Germline loops: CDR1 SGHTA, CDR2 FQGNSA. The chain's CDR3 is CASSLGQNTGELFF. In DNA, the CDR3 is TGTGCCAGCAGCTTAGGACAGAACACCGGGGAGCTGTTTTTT.

The V call is TRBV10-3, the J call TRBJ2-7; a weak D match, TRBD1 (6 bases). V was pared by 3 bases and J by 2 bases, with 14 bases between. This CDR3 is 15 amino acids long. CDR1 and CDR2 (germline): ENHRY, SYGVKD. CDR3 sequence: CAISEIRDTPYEQYF. In nucleotides, the CDR3 is TGTGCCATCAGTGAAATCCGGGACACTCCCTACGAGCAGTACTTC.

The rearrangement uses TRBV6-5 and TRBJ1-6, with 7 bases matching TRBD1. The germline gives CDR1 MNHEY, CDR2 SVGAGI. The CDR3 is 15 amino acids. With 5 bases clipped from V and 7 bases from J, the junction kept 8 bases outside the gene matches. Here the CDR3 reads CASSRQGTNNSPLHF. The CDR3 DNA sequence: TGTGCCAGCAGTAGACAGGGTACTAACAATTCACCCCTCCACTTT.

The genes are TRBV14 and TRBJ1-2; D gene ambiguous. CDR1 and CDR2 (germline): SGHDN, FVKESK. Trimming left V 0 bases short and J 8 bases short, with 10 bases between. The CDR3 has 13 residues. CDR3 residues: CASSQDKRGGYTF. DNA of the CDR3: TGTGCCAGCAGCCAAGATAAAAGAGGGGGCTACACCTTC.

The chain links TRBV7-2 to TRBJ2-1; 12 positions agree with TRBD1. This CDR3 contains 15 residues. The V segment lost 5 bases and the J segment 7 bases; nucleotides outside the gene matches: 6. Germline V gene sequence: CDR1 SGHTA, CDR2 FQGNSA. The CDR3 DNA is TGTGCCAGCAGCGTAGGGACAGGGGGCAGGAATGAGCAGTTCTTC. Translated: CASSVGTGGRNEQFF.

The V and J genes are TRBV29-1 and TRBJ2-5; D possibly corresponds to TRBD2 (7 bases). This CDR3 is 14 amino acids long. Germline values: CDR1 SQVTM, CDR2 ANQGSEA. Trimming removed 8 bases from V and 5 bases from J, with 21 bases in between. In nucleotides, the CDR3 is TGCAGCCTGTCCCAGGGGCAGCGGGGTGAGACCCAGTACTTC. Protein product: CSLSQGQRGETQYF. The entire variable domain, with the rest obtained from reference TRBV29-1 and TRBJ2-5, is as follows: SAVISQKPSRDICQRGTSLTIQCQVDSQVTMMFWYRQQPGQSLTLIATANQGSEATYESGFVIDKFPISRPNLTFSTLTVSNMSPEDSSIYLCSLSQGQRGETQYFGPGTRLLVL.

DNA of the CDR3: TGTGCCATCAGTGAGGGTCAGGCGAACACCGGGGAGCTGTTTTTT. Translation gives CAISEGQANTGELFF. The chain links TRBV10-3 to TRBJ2-2; no definite D call. V shed 2 bases and J shed 0 bases, with 7 bases lying between them. CDR3 size: 15 residues. Per the germline V gene, CDR1 is ENHRY and CDR2 is SYGVKD.

V and J are TRBV7-2 and TRBJ2-5; D may be TRBD2 (7 bases). The ends were cut back, 4 bases at V and 3 bases at J, with 12 bases in the middle. Germline CDR1 and CDR2: SGHTA and FQGNSA. CDR3 length equals 14 residues. The CDR3 region is CASSSTGREETQYF. The DNA for the CDR3 is TGTGCCAGCAGCTCCACAGGGAGGGAAGAGACCCAGTACTTC.

This clone has only one observation. V and J are TRBV5-4 and TRBJ2-7; 8 nucleotides align to TRBD1. The CDR3 length is 16 residues. The germline CDR1 and CDR2 sequences are SGHNT and YYREEE (reference sequence). J was trimmed by 0 bases and V by 5 bases; bases with no gene match: 10. DNA of the CDR3: TGTGCCAGCAGTTCACCGGGACAGGTTATCTCCTACGAGCAGTACTTC. Translation gives CASSSPGQVISYEQYF.

The genes are TRBV7-8 and TRBJ2-1, with D hard to call. The V and J ends lost 7 bases and 0 bases respectively, with 13 bases between them. CDR3 length: 15 amino acids. Germline CDR1 reads SGHVS; CDR2 reads FQNEAQ. The chain's CDR3 is CASKNGRSSYNEQFF. The CDR3 coding sequence is TGTGCCAGCAAAAACGGCCGGAGCTCCTACAATGAGCAGTTCTTC.

The genes are TRBV4-3 and TRBJ2-1, with 13 bases that match TRBD2. CDR1 is LGHNA, CDR2 YSLEER, per germline. Trimming took 4 bases from V and 6 from J; bases not matched to a gene: 9. CDR3 size: 17 residues. CDR3: CASSPSPGLAGTNEQFF. CDR3 DNA sequence: TGCGCCAGCAGCCCGTCTCCGGGACTAGCGGGGACCAATGAGCAGTTCTTC.

V is TRBV9 and J is TRBJ2-1, with 9 bases that match TRBD2. After removal of 3 bases from V and 10 bases from J, the junction contained 8 bases not matched to a gene. Germline CDR1 is SGDLS and CDR2 is YYNGEE. The CDR3 runs 14 residues. DNA of the CDR3: TGTGCCAGCAGCGCCGCGGTGCTAGCGGGGGAGCAGTTCTTC. This sequence encodes CASSAAVLAGEQFF.

The chain couples TRBV2 to TRBJ1-2; TRBD1 might be the D (6 bases). The V gene lost 6 bases and the J gene lost 4 bases, with 15 bases spanning the gap. This CDR3 spans 14 amino acids. CDR1 SNHLY and CDR2 FYNNEI come from the germline V gene. The CDR3 sequence: CASRGDTTIYGYTF. CDR3 nucleotides: TGTGCCAGCAGGGGGGACACAACGATCTATGGCTACACCTTC.

This chain connects TRBV10-3 to TRBJ2-3; D may be TRBD1 (5 bases). Trimming left V 6 bases short and J 2 bases short, with 9 bases between. Germline values: CDR1 ENHRY, CDR2 SYGVKD. This CDR3 has 13 amino acids. DNA for the CDR3: TGTGCCATCAGCGGACATCTCACAGATACGCAGTATTTT. This codes for CAISGHLTDTQYF.

This clone is a singleton in its sample. The chain recombines TRBV9 with TRBJ2-7; TRBD1 aligns across 8 bases. The CDR3 runs to 15 residues. Germline CDR1 and CDR2: SGDLS and YYNGEE. V lost 3 bases and J lost 3; bases outside the gene matches: 8. CDR3 sequence: CASSAGTGWNYEQYF. CDR3 DNA sequence: TGTGCCAGCAGCGCCGGGACAGGTTGGAACTACGAGCAGTACTTC. The variable domain in full, with the rest retrieved from reference TRBV9 and TRBJ2-7, is DSGVTQTPKHLITATGQRVTLRCSPRSGDLSVYWYQQSLDQGLQFLIQYYNGEERAKGNILERFSAQQFPDLHSELNLSSLELGDSALYFCASSAGTGWNYEQYFGPGTRLTVT.

The V gene is TRBV5-1, the J gene TRBJ2-3, with 7 bases fitting TRBD2. In germline, CDR1 is SGHRS, CDR2 YFSETQ. Trimming at V came to 4 bases and at J to 2 bases, leaving 7 bases not matched to a gene. This CDR3 contains 15 residues. This CDR3 is CASSPRAGYTDTQYF. The DNA for the CDR3 is TGCGCCAGCAGCCCCAGAGCGGGGTACACAGATACGCAGTATTTT.